Listed below are T cell receptor beta chains from one sample, sequenced in a study of blood T cell repertoires in COVID-19. Sequencing used immunoSEQ multiplex PCR; TCRdb keeps in-frame clones, though not all of them. The data contain about 220,000 clones, 88% of them seen just once; the ten biggest clones take up approximately 2.7%. Sequencing was carried out using PBMCs or T cells enriched from blood (not recorded which). These receptor sequences come from a woman in her 30s who had recovered from COVID-19. Each CDR3 is given with its conserved first and last residue. The D gene is left open where the match is weak. Clone size appears in some rows only: once, few, many, or a class for an expanded clone.

D gene: -; J gene: TRBJ1-6; clone size: -; V gene: TRBV2; CDR3 protein: CASTMAVDGSPLHF; CDR3 DNA: TGTGCCAGCACCATGGCAGTCGACGGGTCACCCCTCCACTTT
D gene: TRBD1; J gene: TRBJ2-7; clone size: -; V gene: TRBV7-2; CDR3 protein: CASSLRRLTGIAYEQYF; CDR3 DNA: TGTGCCAGCAGCTTACGGCGCCTGACAGGGATTGCCTACGAGCAGTACTTC
D gene: -; J gene: TRBJ1-5; clone size: -; V gene: TRBV21-1; CDR3 protein: CASSLKWGDRNQPQHF; CDR3 DNA: TGTGCCAGCAGCCTTAAGTGGGGGGATAGGAATCAGCCCCAGCATTTT
D gene: -; J gene: TRBJ2-7; clone size: -; V gene: TRBV6-5; CDR3 protein: CASSYRGGYEQYF; CDR3 DNA: TGTGCCAGCAGTTACAGGGGGGGGTACGAGCAGTACTTC
D gene: TRBD1; J gene: TRBJ1-2; clone size: -; V gene: TRBV11-2; CDR3 protein: CASSVTQGAINYGYTF; CDR3 DNA: TGTGCCAGCAGCGTAACCCAGGGGGCAATTAACTATGGCTACACCTTC
D gene: TRBD1; J gene: TRBJ1-1; clone size: -; V gene: TRBV9; CDR3 protein: CASSPLGTGNTEAFF; CDR3 DNA: TGTGCCAGCAGCCCATTAGGGACAGGAAACACTGAAGCTTTCTTT
D gene: TRBD2; J gene: TRBJ2-7; clone size: -; V gene: TRBV4-2; CDR3 protein: CASSQDRSGGAFSEQYF; CDR3 DNA: TGTGCCAGCAGCCAAGATCGGTCGGGGGGGGCTTTTAGTGAGCAGTACTTC
D gene: TRBD2; J gene: TRBJ2-7; clone size: -; V gene: TRBV19; CDR3 protein: CASSSRTSGASYEQYF; CDR3 DNA: TGTGCCAGTAGTTCCCGGACTAGCGGGGCCTCCTACGAGCAGTACTTC
D gene: -; J gene: TRBJ2-3; clone size: -; V gene: TRBV11-3; CDR3 protein: CASSLGPTDTQYF; CDR3 DNA: TGTGCCAGCAGCTTAGGGCCCACAGATACGCAGTATTTT
D gene: -; J gene: TRBJ2-5; clone size: -; V gene: TRBV18; CDR3 protein: CASSPGPQETQYF; CDR3 DNA: TGTGCCAGCTCACCGGGGCCTCAAGAGACCCAGTACTTC
D gene: TRBD2; J gene: TRBJ2-1; clone size: -; V gene: TRBV7-6; CDR3 protein: CASSFPTTSGGRYNEQFF; CDR3 DNA: TGTGCCAGCAGCTTCCCAACGACTAGCGGGGGGCGATACAATGAGCAGTTCTTC
D gene: -; J gene: TRBJ1-1; clone size: -; V gene: TRBV4-2; CDR3 protein: CASSQGDEAFF; CDR3 DNA: TGTGCCAGCAGCCAAGGAGATGAAGCTTTCTTT
D gene: -; J gene: TRBJ1-2; clone size: few; V gene: TRBV5-1; CDR3 protein: CASSLAQGDYGYTF; CDR3 DNA: TGCGCCAGCAGCTTGGCACAGGGAGACTATGGCTACACCTTC
D gene: -; J gene: TRBJ2-6; clone size: -; V gene: TRBV28; CDR3 protein: CASMFTGANVLTF; CDR3 DNA: TGTGCCAGCATGTTCACTGGGGCCAACGTCCTGACTTTC
D gene: -; J gene: TRBJ2-2; clone size: -; V gene: TRBV4-3; CDR3 protein: CASSQDGTKTGELFF; CDR3 DNA: TGCGCCAGCAGCCAAGATGGGACAAAAACCGGGGAGCTGTTTTTT
D gene: -; J gene: TRBJ2-7; clone size: -; V gene: TRBV3-1/TRBV3-2; CDR3 protein: CASSRGGDPYEQYF; CDR3 DNA: TGTGCCAGCAGCCGGGGAGGAGACCCTTACGAGCAGTACTTC
D gene: TRBD1; J gene: TRBJ1-2; clone size: -; V gene: TRBV2; CDR3 protein: CASRPTAGGADYGYTF; CDR3 DNA: TGTGCCAGCAGACCCACGGCAGGGGGCGCTGACTATGGCTACACCTTC
D gene: -; J gene: TRBJ2-1; clone size: -; V gene: TRBV7-3; CDR3 protein: CASSPVASPLDNEQFF; CDR3 DNA: TGTGCCAGCAGCCCCGTGGCTAGCCCACTCGACAATGAGCAGTTCTTC
D gene: TRBD1; J gene: TRBJ2-7; clone size: -; V gene: TRBV7-2; CDR3 protein: CASSYLRTGTYEQYF; CDR3 DNA: TGTGCCAGCAGCTATCTTAGGACAGGGACCTACGAGCAGTACTTC
D gene: -; J gene: TRBJ2-5; clone size: -; V gene: TRBV19; CDR3 protein: CASSSDRETQYF; CDR3 DNA: TGTGCCAGTAGTAGCGACAGGGAGACCCAGTACTTC
D gene: -; J gene: TRBJ1-5; clone size: -; V gene: TRBV7-8; CDR3 protein: CASSPRDRRNQPQHF; CDR3 DNA: TGTGCCAGCAGCCCGAGAGACAGAAGAAATCAGCCCCAGCATTTT
D gene: -; J gene: TRBJ1-3; clone size: -; V gene: TRBV6-5; CDR3 protein: CASPGEGAGNTIYF; CDR3 DNA: TGTGCCAGCCCTGGGGAGGGTGCTGGAAACACCATATATTTT
D gene: -; J gene: TRBJ2-7; clone size: -; V gene: TRBV7-2; CDR3 protein: CASSPGNSYEQYF; CDR3 DNA: TGTGCCAGCAGCCCCGGGAACTCCTACGAGCAGTACTTC